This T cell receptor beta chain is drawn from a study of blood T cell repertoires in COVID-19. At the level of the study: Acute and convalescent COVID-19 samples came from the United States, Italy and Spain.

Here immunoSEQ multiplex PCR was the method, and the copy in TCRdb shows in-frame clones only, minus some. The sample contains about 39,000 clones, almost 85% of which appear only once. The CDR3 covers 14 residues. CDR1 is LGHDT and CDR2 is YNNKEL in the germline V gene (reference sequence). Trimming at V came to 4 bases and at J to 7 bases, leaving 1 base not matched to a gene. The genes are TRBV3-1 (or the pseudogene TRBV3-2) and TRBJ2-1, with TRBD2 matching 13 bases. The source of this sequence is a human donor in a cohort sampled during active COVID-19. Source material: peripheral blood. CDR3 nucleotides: TGTGCCAGCAGCCCGGGACTAGCGGGGAATGAGCAGTTCTTC. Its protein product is CASSPGLAGNEQFF.